Here is one T cell receptor beta chain with its context. Germline V gene lookup returns CDR1 SGHKS and CDR2 YYEKEE (reference sequence). The V and J ends lost 3 bases and 3 bases, in that order; junction bases with no gene match: 10. The CDR3 runs 17 residues. Here immunoSEQ multiplex PCR was the method, and the copy in TCRdb shows in-frame clones only, minus some. The data hold under 70,000 clones, with 75% to 90% observed a single time. This sample was taken from a study of control samples from healthy donors and cancer patients. Source material: PBMCs. The rearrangement joins TRBV5-5 to TRBJ1-3; 9 nucleotides line up with TRBD1. The TCR originated in a man in his sixties with head and neck cancer. CDR3 in amino acids: CASSSSSGTGSGNTIYF. Written as DNA, the CDR3 is TGTGCCAGCAGCTCGTCATCGGGGACAGGGAGTGGAAACACCATATATTTT.